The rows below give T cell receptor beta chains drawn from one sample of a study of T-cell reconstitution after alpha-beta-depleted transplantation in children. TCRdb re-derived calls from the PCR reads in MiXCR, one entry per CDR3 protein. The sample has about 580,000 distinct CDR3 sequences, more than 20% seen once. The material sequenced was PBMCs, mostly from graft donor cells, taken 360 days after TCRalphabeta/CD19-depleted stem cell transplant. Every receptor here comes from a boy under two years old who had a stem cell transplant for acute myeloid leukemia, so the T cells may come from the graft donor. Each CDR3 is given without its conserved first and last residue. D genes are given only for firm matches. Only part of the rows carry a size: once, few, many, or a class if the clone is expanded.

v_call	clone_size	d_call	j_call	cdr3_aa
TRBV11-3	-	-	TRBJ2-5	ASSLNPVQETQY
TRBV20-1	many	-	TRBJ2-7	SARDSEGYSSYEQY
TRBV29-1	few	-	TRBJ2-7	SVDRSGGEQY
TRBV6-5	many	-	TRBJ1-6	ASSYEGMGNSPLH
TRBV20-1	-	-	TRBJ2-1	SAGGEESYNEQF
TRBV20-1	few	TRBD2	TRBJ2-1	SARDRTSGVYNEQF
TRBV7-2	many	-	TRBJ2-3	ASSLRRGATDTQY
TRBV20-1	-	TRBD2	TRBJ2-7	SATGLAGNYEQY
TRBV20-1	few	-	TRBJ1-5	SAWAGLYQPQH
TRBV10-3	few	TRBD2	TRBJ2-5	AISDPGGAGETQY
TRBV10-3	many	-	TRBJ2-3	ASSGSTDTQY
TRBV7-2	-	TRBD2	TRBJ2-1	ASSGLAGGREKF
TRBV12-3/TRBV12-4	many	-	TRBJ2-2	ASSFLRAGELF
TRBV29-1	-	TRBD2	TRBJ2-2	SAAGGNTGELF
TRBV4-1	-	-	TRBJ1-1	ASSQDPLGANTEAF
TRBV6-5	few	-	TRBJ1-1	ASSETGEPPF
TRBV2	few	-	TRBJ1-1	ASSMTGLNTEAF
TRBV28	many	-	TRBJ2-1	ASSPWASWGNEQF
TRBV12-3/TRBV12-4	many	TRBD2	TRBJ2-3	ASSGLAGFTDTQY
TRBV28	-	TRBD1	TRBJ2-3	ASSLDRAATQY
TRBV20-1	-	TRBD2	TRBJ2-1	SARDNLPTQRGVYEQF
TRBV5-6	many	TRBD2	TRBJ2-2	ASSLTSGGTGELF
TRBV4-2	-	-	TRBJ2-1	ASSQDSVGGSYNEQF
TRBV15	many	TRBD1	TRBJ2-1	ATSSGWTGEQF
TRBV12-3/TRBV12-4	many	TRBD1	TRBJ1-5	ASSRGQSAQPQH
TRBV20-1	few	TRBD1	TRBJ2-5	SASGQAKETQY
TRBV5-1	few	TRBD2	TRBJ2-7	ASSWGLAGGIYEQY
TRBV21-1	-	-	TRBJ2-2	ASSSQEGHRTGNTGELF
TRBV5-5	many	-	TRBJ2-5	ASSFGPRGTQY
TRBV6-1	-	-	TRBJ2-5	ASSRSGLTETQY
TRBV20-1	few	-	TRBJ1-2	SARKGDYGYT